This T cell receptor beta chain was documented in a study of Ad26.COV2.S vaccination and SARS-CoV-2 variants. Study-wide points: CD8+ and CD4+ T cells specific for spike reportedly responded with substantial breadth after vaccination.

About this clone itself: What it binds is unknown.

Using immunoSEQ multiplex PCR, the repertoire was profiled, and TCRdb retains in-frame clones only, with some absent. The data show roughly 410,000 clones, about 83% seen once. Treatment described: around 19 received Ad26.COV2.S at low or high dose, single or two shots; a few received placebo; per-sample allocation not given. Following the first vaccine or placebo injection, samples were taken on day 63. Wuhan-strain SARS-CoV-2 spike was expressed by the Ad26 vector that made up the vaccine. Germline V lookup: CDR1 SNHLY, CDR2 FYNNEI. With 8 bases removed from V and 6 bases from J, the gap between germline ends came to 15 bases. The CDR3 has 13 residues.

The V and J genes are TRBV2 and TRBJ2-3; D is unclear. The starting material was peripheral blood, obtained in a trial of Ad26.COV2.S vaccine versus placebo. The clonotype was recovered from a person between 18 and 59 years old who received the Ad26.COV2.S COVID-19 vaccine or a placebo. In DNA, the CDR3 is TGTGCCAGCGGCAAGGGATTCATCGATACGCAGTATTTT. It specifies CASGKGFIDTQYF.